The 8 T cell receptor beta chains listed next were all sequenced from one sample in a study of pediatric ulcerative colitis. Profiled with immunoSEQ multiplex PCR; TCRdb holds only in-frame clones, not every one. The table has approximately 32,000 clones, around 82% seen once. The sample taken for sequencing was blood. The source is a boy between 5 and 17 years old with severe ulcerative colitis.

This chain links TRBV7-3 with TRBJ2-1, with 9 bases that match TRBD2. Germline values: CDR1 SGHTA, CDR2 FQGTGA. V gave up 5 bases and J gave up 7 bases; unmatched junction bases: 9. CDR3 length: 15 residues. CDR3 nucleotides: TGTGCCAGCAGCCCCTCGAGCGGGGGGTATAATGAGCAGTTCTTC. Protein product: CASSPSSGGYNEQFF. Using reference TRBV7-3 and TRBJ2-1 for the parts outside the CDR3, the full variable domain is GAGVSQTPSNKVTEKGKYVELRCDPISGHTALYWYRQSLGQGPEFLIYFQGTGAADDSGLPNDRFFAVRPEGSVSTLKIQRTERGDSAVYLCASSPSSGGYNEQFFGPGTRLTVL.

The chain links TRBV7-6 to TRBJ2-3; a weak D match, TRBD2 (6 bases). In germline, CDR1 is SGHVS, CDR2 FNYEAQ. This CDR3 has 17 residues. Trimming took 0 bases from V and 2 from J, leaving 15 bases between them. The CDR3 sequence is CASSLAPGQGLTDTQYF. In DNA, the CDR3 is TGTGCCAGCAGCTTAGCTCCGGGCCAGGGACTCACAGATACGCAGTATTTT.

The chain links TRBV25-1 to TRBJ1-1; no firm D call. The germline gives CDR1 MGHDK, CDR2 SYGVNS. CDR3 size: 14 residues. The ends were cut back, 2 bases at V and 1 base at J, with 8 bases in the middle. The CDR3 bases are TGTGCCAGCAGTGAAACCACAAAGAACACTGAAGCTTTCTTT. Translation: CASSETTKNTEAFF.

The chain recombines TRBV5-1 with TRBJ2-7, with 10 bases that match TRBD1. V trimming: 4 bases; J trimming: 2 bases; junction bases outside the gene matches: 9. The CDR3 runs 16 residues. Per germline, CDR1 SGHRS and CDR2 YFSETQ. CDR3 sequence reads: CASSPWFGTGAYEQYF. The CDR3 nucleotides read TGCGCCAGCAGCCCATGGTTCGGGACAGGGGCCTACGAGCAGTACTTC. Full variable domain (rest looked up from reference TRBV5-1 and TRBJ2-7): KAGVTQTPRYLIKTRGQQVTLSCSPISGHRSVSWYQQTPGQGLQFLFEYFSETQRNKGNFPGRFSGRQFSNSRSEMNVSTLELGDSALYLCASSPWFGTGAYEQYFGPGTRLTVT.

The chain couples TRBV19 to TRBJ1-3, with D unclear. Germline CDR1 reads LNHDA; CDR2 reads SQIVND (reference sequence). Deletions cut 7 bases from V and 6 bases from J, with 10 bases between. This CDR3 has 12 amino acids. The CDR3 coding sequence is TGTGCCAGTAAAGATTCCGAAAACACCATATATTTT. Translated, it gives CASKDSENTIYF. Full variable domain (outside the CDR3, taken from reference TRBV19 and TRBJ1-3): DGGITQSPKYLFRKEGQNVTLSCEQNLNHDAMYWYRQDPGQGLRLIYYSQIVNDFQKGDIAEGYSVSREKKESFPLTVTSAQKNPTAFYLCASKDSENTIYFGEGSWLTVV.

V gene TRBV5-6 combines with J gene TRBJ1-4; the D is unclear. V was shortened by 0 bases and J by 7 bases, with 16 bases between the two germline ends. CDR1 is SGHDT, CDR2 YYEEEE, per germline. CDR3 length: 16 residues. The CDR3 loop reads CASSLVGLGGGEKLFF. In DNA, the CDR3 is TGTGCCAGCAGCTTGGTAGGGCTCGGAGGTGGTGAAAAACTGTTTTTT.

CDR3 loop: CASSPGTAYGYTF. The CDR3 DNA reads TGTGCCAGTAGTCCGGGGACAGCCTATGGCTACACCTTC. V gene TRBV19 combines with J gene TRBJ1-2; 7 bases line up with TRBD1. V trimming: 5 bases; J trimming: 4 bases; junction bases outside the gene matches: 4. Germline V gives CDR1 LNHDA, CDR2 SQIVND (reference sequence). The CDR3 loop spans 13 amino acids.

This chain joins TRBV5-1 and TRBJ1-1; 8 nucleotides agree with TRBD1. Germline values: CDR1 SGHRS, CDR2 YFSETQ. Trimming took 4 bases from V and 5 from J; bases not matched to a gene: 7. This CDR3 is 14 amino acids long. CDR3 nucleotide sequence: TGCGCCAGCAGCACCCGACAGGGGAGGACTGAAGCTTTCTTT. Residues: CASSTRQGRTEAFF.